These 4 T cell receptor beta chains were sequenced from one sample in a study of cytomegalovirus exposure and HLA in healthy donors (dated by TCRdb to about 2017). Libraries came from the immunoSEQ multiplex PCR assay. For the multiplex PCR, a mixture combining 60 forward primers for TCR Vbeta segments and 13 reverse primers for TCR Jbeta segments was used. Imported from immuneACCESS, the table was reduced by TCRdb to in-frame sequences with V and J called. These copies leave out some clones; in studies compared against another copy, an unresolved V gene accounts for under half, and the cause of the remainder is not known. For this sample the table gives some 170,000 clones, of which about 86% were detected only once. The ten largest clones add up to 2.2% of the sample. Input material: PBMCs. These receptors originate from a woman aged 25 to 45 in good health and CMV-seronegative.

This rearrangement joins TRBV18 to TRBJ1-4; D is unclear. The length of the CDR3 is 14 residues. The germline V gene has CDR1 KGHSH and CDR2 LQKENI. The V and J ends lost 5 bases and 0 bases respectively, with 7 bases between them. CDR3 sequence reads: CASSVSPTNEKLFF. CDR3 DNA: TGTGCCAGCTCAGTGTCTCCAACTAATGAAAAACTGTTTTTT.

This clone was detected only a few times. This chain uses TRBV28 with TRBJ2-7; possibly TRBD1 for D (7 bases). CDR3 length equals 13 residues. Deletions cut 4 bases from V and 9 bases from J, with 16 bases between. From germline, CDR1 is MDHEN and CDR2 SYDVKM. The DNA for the CDR3 is TGTGCCAGCAGTTACAGGGGTGCGGAGGGGCAGTACTTC. This translates into CASSYRGAEGQYF.

This chain links TRBV27 with TRBJ2-1; the D is unclear. The V end lost 6 bases, the J end lost 15 bases, and 15 bases lay between the germline ends. This CDR3 has 11 amino acids. Germline loops: CDR1 MNHEY, CDR2 SMNVEV (reference sequence). The CDR3 reads CASSLGVVSFF. Written as DNA, the CDR3 is TGTGCCAGCAGCCTTGGTGTAGTGTCGTTCTTC.

This rearrangement joins TRBV27 to TRBJ1-2, with TRBD1 as a possible D gene (6 bases). This CDR3 spans 14 amino acids. Trimming cost V 4 bases and J 3 bases, with 12 bases left between them. Germline V CDR1 and CDR2: MNHEY, SMNVEV (reference sequence). The chain's CDR3 is CASSSSEGDYGYTF. The CDR3 bases are TGTGCCAGCAGTTCCTCAGAGGGGGACTATGGCTACACCTTC.